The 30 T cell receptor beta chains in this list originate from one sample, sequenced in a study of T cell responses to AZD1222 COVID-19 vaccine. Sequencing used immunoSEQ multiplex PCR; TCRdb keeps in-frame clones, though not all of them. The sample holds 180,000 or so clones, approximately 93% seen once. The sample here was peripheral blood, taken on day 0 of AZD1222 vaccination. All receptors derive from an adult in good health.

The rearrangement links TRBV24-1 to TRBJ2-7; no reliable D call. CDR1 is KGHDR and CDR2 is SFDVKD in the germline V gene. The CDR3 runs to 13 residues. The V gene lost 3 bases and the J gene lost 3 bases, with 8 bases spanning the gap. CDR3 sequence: CATSDGWGYEQYF. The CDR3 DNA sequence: TGTGCCACCAGTGATGGATGGGGCTACGAGCAGTACTTC.

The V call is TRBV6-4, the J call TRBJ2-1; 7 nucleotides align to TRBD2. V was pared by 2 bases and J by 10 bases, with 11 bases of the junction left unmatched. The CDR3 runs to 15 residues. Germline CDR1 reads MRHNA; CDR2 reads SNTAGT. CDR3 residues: CASSDPGAIGGEQFF. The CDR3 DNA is TGTGCCAGCAGTGACCCCGGGGCCATCGGGGGGGAGCAGTTCTTC.

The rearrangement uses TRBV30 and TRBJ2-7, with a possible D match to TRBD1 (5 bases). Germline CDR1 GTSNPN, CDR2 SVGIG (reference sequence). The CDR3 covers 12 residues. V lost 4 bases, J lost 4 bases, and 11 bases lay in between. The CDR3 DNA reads TGTGCCTGGAAATGGCAGGGTTACGAGCAGTACTTC. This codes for CAWKWQGYEQYF. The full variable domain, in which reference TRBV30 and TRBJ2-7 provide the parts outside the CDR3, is SQTIHQWPATLVQPVGSPLSLECTVEGTSNPNLYWYRQAAGRGLQLLFYSVGIGQISSEVPQNLSASRPQDRQFILSSKKLLLSDSGFYLCAWKWQGYEQYFGPGTRLTVT.

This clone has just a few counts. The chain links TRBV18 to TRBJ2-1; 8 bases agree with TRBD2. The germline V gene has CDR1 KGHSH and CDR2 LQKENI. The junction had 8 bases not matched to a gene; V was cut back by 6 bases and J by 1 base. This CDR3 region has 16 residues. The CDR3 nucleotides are TGTGCCAGCTCCCTACAAGGGACTAGATCCTACAATGAGCAGTTCTTC. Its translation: CASSLQGTRSYNEQFF.

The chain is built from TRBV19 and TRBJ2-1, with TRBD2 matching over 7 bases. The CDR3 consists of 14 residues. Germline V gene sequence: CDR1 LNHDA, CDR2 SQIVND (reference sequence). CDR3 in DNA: TGTGCTACTTGTCGTGGGGGGGATTTGAATGAGCAGTTCTTC. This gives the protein CATCRGGDLNEQFF.

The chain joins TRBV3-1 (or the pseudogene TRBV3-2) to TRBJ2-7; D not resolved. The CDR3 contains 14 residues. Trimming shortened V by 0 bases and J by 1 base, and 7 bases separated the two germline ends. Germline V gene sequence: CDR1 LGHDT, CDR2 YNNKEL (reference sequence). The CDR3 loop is CASSQDDRSYEQYF. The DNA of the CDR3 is TGTGCCAGCAGCCAAGACGATCGATCCTACGAGCAGTACTTC.

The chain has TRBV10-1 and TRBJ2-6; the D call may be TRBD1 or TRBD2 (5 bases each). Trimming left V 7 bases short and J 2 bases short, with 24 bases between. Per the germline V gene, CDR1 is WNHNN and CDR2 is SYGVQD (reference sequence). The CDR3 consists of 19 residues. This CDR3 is CASTFRRDRGRTGANVLTF. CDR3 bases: TGCGCCAGCACTTTCCGTCGAGACAGAGGGAGAACTGGGGCCAACGTCCTGACTTTC.

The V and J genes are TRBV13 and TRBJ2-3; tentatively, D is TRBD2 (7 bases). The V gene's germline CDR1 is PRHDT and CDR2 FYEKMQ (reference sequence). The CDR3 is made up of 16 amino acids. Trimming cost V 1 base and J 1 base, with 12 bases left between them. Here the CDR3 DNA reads TGTGCCAGCAGCTTAGTTTTCGGGGGGCGCACAGATACGCAGTATTTT. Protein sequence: CASSLVFGGRTDTQYF.

The CDR3 protein is CASSPNGGTEAFF. As DNA, the CDR3 is TGTGCCAGCTCACCGAACGGGGGCACTGAAGCTTTCTTT. V is TRBV18 and J is TRBJ1-1; TRBD1 might be the D (5 bases). Germline V gives CDR1 KGHSH, CDR2 LQKENI. The CDR3 sequence is 13 residues long. Trimming removed 3 bases from V and 4 bases from J, with 9 bases in between. Full variable domain (remainder filled in from reference TRBV18 and TRBJ1-1): NAGVMQNPRHLVRRRGQEARLRCSPMKGHSHVYWYRQLPEEGLKFMVYLQKENIIDESGMPKERFSAEFPKEGPSILRIQQVVRGDSAAYFCASSPNGGTEAFFGQGTRLTVV.

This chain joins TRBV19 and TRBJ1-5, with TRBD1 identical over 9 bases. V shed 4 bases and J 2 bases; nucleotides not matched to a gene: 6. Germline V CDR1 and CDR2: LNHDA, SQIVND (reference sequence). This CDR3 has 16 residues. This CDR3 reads CASSTGTGWGNQPQHF. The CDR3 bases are TGTGCCAGTAGTACTGGGACAGGGTGGGGCAATCAGCCCCAGCATTTT. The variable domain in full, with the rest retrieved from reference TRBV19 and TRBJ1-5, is DGGITQSPKYLFRKEGQNVTLSCEQNLNHDAMYWYRQDPGQGLRLIYYSQIVNDFQKGDIAEGYSVSREKKESFPLTVTSAQKNPTAFYLCASSTGTGWGNQPQHFGDGTRLSIL.

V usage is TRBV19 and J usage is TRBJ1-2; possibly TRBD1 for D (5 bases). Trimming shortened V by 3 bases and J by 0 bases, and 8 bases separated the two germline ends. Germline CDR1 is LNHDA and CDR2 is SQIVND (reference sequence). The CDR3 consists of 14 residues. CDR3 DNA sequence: TGTGCCAGTAGTATGAGGGGCCCTAACTATGGCTACACCTTC. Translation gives CASSMRGPNYGYTF.

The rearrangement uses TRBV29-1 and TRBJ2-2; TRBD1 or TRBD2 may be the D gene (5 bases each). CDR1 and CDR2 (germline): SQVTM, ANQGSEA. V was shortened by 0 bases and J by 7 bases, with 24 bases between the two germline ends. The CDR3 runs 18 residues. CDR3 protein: CSVEDSSARGFRGGELFF. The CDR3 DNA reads TGCAGCGTTGAAGATTCTTCGGCGAGGGGTTTTCGTGGCGGGGAGCTGTTTTTT.

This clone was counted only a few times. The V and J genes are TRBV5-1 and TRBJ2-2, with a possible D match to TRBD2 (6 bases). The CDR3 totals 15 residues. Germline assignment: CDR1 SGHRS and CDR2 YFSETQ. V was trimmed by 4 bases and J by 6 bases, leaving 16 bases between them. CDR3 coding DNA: TGCGCCAGCAGCCCGGGTTCGGGGGTCTCCGGGGAGCTGTTTTTT. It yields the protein CASSPGSGVSGELFF. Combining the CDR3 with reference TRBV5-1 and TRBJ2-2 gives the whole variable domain KAGVTQTPRYLIKTRGQQVTLSCSPISGHRSVSWYQQTPGQGLQFLFEYFSETQRNKGNFPGRFSGRQFSNSRSEMNVSTLELGDSALYLCASSPGSGVSGELFFGEGSRLTVL.

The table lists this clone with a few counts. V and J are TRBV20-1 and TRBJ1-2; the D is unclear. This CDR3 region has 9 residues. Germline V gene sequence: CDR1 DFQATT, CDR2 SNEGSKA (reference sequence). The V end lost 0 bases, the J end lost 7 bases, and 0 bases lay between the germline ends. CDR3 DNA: TGCAGTGCTAGAGATGGCTACACCTTC. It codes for CSARDGYTF.

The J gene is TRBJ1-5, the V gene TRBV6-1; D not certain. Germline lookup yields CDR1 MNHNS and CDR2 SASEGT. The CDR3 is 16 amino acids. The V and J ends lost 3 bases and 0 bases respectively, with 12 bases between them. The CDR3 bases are TGTGCCAGCAGTGACCGGGGATCTTATAGCAATCAGCCCCAGCATTTT. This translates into CASSDRGSYSNQPQHF.

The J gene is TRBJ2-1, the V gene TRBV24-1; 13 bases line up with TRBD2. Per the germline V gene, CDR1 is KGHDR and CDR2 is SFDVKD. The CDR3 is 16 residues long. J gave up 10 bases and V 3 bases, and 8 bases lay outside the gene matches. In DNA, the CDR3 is TGTGCCACCAGTGATACTACTAGCGGGAGGGCCAAGGAGCAGTTCTTC. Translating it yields CATSDTTSGRAKEQFF.

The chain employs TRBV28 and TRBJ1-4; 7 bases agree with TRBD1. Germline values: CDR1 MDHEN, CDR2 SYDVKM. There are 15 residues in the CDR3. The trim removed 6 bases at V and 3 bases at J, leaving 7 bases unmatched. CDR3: CASRRQGWANEKLFF. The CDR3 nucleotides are TGTGCCAGCAGGAGACAGGGTTGGGCTAATGAAAAACTGTTTTTT.

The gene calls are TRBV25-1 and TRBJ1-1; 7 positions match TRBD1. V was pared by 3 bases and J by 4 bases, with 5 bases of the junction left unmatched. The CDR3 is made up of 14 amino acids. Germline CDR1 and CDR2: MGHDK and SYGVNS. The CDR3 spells CASSEFNRGTEAFF. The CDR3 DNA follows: TGTGCCAGCAGTGAGTTCAACAGGGGCACTGAAGCTTTCTTT.

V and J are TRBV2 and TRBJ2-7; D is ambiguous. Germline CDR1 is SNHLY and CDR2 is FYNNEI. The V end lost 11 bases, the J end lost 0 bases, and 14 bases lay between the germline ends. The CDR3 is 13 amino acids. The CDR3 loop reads CAGLTASSYEQYF. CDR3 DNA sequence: TGTGCCGGTTTGACCGCGAGCTCCTACGAGCAGTACTTC. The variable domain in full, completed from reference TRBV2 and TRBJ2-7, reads EPEVTQTPSHQVTQMGQEVILRCVPISNHLYFYWYRQILGQKVEFLVSFYNNEISEKSEIFDDQFSVERPDGSNFTLKIRSTKLEDSAMYFCAGLTASSYEQYFGPGTRLTVT.

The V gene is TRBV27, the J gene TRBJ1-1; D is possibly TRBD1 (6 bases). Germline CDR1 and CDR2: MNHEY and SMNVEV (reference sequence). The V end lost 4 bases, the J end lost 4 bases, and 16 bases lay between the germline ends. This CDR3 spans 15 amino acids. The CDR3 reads CASSYRVVRVTEAFF. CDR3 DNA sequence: TGTGCCAGCAGTTACAGGGTGGTCCGGGTCACTGAAGCTTTCTTT.

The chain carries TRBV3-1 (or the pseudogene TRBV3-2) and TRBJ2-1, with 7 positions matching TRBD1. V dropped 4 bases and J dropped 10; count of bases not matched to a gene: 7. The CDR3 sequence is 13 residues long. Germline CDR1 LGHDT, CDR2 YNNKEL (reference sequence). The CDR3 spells CASSPDRLGEQFF. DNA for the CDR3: TGTGCCAGCAGCCCGGACAGGCTAGGGGAGCAGTTCTTC.

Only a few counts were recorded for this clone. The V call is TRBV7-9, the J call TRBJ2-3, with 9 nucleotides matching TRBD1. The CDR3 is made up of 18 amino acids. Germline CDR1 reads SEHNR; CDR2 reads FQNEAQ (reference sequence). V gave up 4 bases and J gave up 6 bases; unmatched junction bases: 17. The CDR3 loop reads CASSSTPGQGPLVDTQYF. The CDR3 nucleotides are TGTGCCAGCAGCTCTACCCCGGGACAGGGTCCACTTGTTGATACGCAGTATTTT.

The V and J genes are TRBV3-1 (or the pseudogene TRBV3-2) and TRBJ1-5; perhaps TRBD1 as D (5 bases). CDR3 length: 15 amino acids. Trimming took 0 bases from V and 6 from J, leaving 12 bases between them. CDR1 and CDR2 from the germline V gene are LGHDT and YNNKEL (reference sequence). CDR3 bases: TGTGCCAGCAGCCAAGATATGGAAAGGGGTCAGCCCCAGCATTTT. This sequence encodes CASSQDMERGQPQHF.

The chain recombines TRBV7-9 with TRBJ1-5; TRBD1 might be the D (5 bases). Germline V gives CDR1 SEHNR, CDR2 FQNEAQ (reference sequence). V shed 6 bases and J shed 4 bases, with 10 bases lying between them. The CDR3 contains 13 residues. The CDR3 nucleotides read TGTGCCAGCAGTTCTACAGGAAATCAGCCCCAGCATTTT. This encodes CASSSTGNQPQHF.

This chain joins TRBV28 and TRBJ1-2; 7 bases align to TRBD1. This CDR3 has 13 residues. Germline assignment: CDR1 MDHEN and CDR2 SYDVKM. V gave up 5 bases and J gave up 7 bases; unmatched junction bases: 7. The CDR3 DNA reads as TGTGCCAGCAGTAAAGCCGACAGGGTTGGCTACACCTTC. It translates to CASSKADRVGYTF.

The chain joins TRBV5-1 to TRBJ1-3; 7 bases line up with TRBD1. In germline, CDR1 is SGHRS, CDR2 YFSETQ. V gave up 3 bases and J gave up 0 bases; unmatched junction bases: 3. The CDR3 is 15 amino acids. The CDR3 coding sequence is TGCGCCAGCAGCTCGACAGGGAGCTCTGGAAACACCATATATTTT. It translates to CASSSTGSSGNTIYF.

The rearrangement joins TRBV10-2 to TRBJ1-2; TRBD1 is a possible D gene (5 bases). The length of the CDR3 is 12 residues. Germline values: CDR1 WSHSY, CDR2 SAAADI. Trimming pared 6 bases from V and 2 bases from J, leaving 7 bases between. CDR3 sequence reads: CASRAGNYGYTF. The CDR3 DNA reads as TGCGCCAGCAGGGCAGGGAACTATGGCTACACCTTC.

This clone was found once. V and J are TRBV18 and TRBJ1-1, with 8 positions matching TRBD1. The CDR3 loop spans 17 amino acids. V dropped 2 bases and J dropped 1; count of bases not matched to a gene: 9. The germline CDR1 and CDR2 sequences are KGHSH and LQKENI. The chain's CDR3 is CASSPLADREENTEAFF. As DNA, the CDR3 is TGTGCCAGCTCACCATTAGCGGACAGGGAAGAGAACACTGAAGCTTTCTTT. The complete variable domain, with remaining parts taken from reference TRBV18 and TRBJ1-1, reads NAGVMQNPRHLVRRRGQEARLRCSPMKGHSHVYWYRQLPEEGLKFMVYLQKENIIDESGMPKERFSAEFPKEGPSILRIQQVVRGDSAAYFCASSPLADREENTEAFFGQGTRLTVV.

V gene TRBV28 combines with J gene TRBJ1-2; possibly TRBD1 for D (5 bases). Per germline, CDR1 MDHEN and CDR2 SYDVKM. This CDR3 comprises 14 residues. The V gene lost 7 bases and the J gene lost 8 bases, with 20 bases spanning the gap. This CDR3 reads CASTTTGDGRGYTF. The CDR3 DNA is TGTGCCAGCACCACCACCGGGGACGGACGAGGCTACACCTTC.

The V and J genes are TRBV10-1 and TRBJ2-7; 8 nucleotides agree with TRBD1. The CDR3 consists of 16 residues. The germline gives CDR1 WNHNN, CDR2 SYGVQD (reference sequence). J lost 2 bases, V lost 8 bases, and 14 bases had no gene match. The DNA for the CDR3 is TGCGCCAGCGGAGACCCCGGACAGGGTCCGGCCTACGAGCAGTACTTC. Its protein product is CASGDPGQGPAYEQYF.